This entry concerns a single T cell receptor (beta chain). In its sample, this clonotype was seen many times. Its antigen is unknown. Base quality data are lacking; no much larger clone is found one base away. The data were taken from a study of breast tumors, draining lymph nodes, adjacent tissues (TCRdb year 2016). With regard to the full study: Breast cancer patients provided tumor, adjacent nontumor tissue and axillary lymph nodes, and the study compared the TCR beta repertoires across these three sources. In human breast cancer, the study set out to evaluate how tumor, surrounding tissue and draining lymph node repertoires relate to one another and whether T cells may move between these sites. What the authors observed across the whole study: Rather than being directly demonstrated, the conclusion that tumor T cells originate in lymph nodes was presented as consistent with a hypothesis. The data were judged consistent with most tumor T cells deriving from the lymph node and then expanding within tumor tissue. Tumor T-cell repertoires showed less diversity than lymph node repertoires and more diversity than nontumor tissue repertoires, and tumor T-cell repertoires showed preferential V and J gene usage. The similarity between tumor and nontumor tissue repertoires was significantly greater in luminal-like breast cancer than in basal-like breast cancer.

Lymph node samples were obtained from the axillary draining lymph nodes of breast cancer patients. Spanning cysteine to phenylalanine, the CDR3 consists of 15 amino acids. The sequence is cut down to CDR3 DNA, 45 bases in frame from base 1. Per the germline V gene, ENHRY is the CDR1 and SYGVKD is the CDR2. Germline trimming: 4 bases from V, 3 bases from J; junction bases outside gene matches: 6. TCRdb shows the sequencer as Illumina HiSeq 2000. Multiplex PCR amplification was used to build the TCR beta chain libraries. High-throughput sequencing was used to analyze the amplified TCR beta chain products. TCRdb applied fastp at Q25 and MiXCR to the public reads, then kept only in-frame beta chains. Each entry merges the rows of one CDR3 protein and shows their most common DNA and genes. The sample table lists about 230,000 distinct CDR3 sequences, about 34% of them with a count of one. The leading ten clones occupy about 1.4% of the sample.

Specimen: axillary lymph node tissue. The rearranged segments are TRBV10-3 and TRBJ2-3; a stretch of 8 junction bases matches TRBD2. The source is a female donor with breast cancer. Some clones in this sample may be carry-over from other donors' samples. The DNA sequence is TGTGCCATCAGTGGGGGCAGCGGGAGAACAGATACGCAGTATTTT. It encodes CAISGGSGRTDTQYF.